This passage covers 26 T cell receptor beta chains from one sample sequenced in a study of cytomegalovirus exposure and HLA in healthy donors (TCRdb year 2017). Libraries were built with the immunoSEQ multiplex PCR assay. TCRdb holds this immuneACCESS table with in-frame rearrangements only. Some clones are missing; in checked studies, unresolved V genes explain under half, and the rest has no known cause. The sample table records 50,000 to 65,000 clones; around 93% of these occur just once. 6% to 8.5% of the sample rests with the top ten. The sequenced material came from PBMCs. The receptors stem from a woman under 30 in good health and CMV-seropositive.

This chain connects TRBV7-9 to TRBJ1-5; a possible D gene is TRBD1 (5 bases). Deletions cut 5 bases from V and 6 bases from J, with 8 bases between. Germline CDR1 and CDR2: SEHNR and FQNEAQ (reference sequence). This CDR3 contains 12 residues. CDR3 in DNA: TGTGCCAGCAGCGGGGCTAGTCAGCCCCAGCATTTT. It codes for CASSGASQPQHF.

The chain links TRBV28 to TRBJ2-5; 12 nucleotides agree with TRBD2. Germline values: CDR1 MDHEN, CDR2 SYDVKM. There are 16 residues in the CDR3. Losses at the gene ends were 2 bases for V and 3 bases for J; bases not matched to a gene: 4. The CDR3 spells CASSLTLAGGKETQYF. CDR3 nucleotides: TGTGCCAGCAGTTTAACCCTAGCGGGGGGGAAAGAGACCCAGTACTTC. Full variable domain (rest looked up from reference TRBV28 and TRBJ2-5): DVKVTQSSRYLVKRTGEKVFLECVQDMDHENMFWYRQDPGLGLRLIYFSYDVKMKEKGDIPEGYSVSREKKERFSLILESASTNQTSMYLCASSLTLAGGKETQYFGPGTRLLVL.

The chain has TRBV15 and TRBJ1-6, with D unclear. The V gene's germline CDR1 is LNHNV and CDR2 YYDKDF (reference sequence). V lost 0 bases, J lost 0 bases, and 12 bases lay in between. CDR3 size: 18 residues. CDR3 amino acids: CATSRDHGRSSYNSPLHF. The CDR3 region has the DNA TGTGCCACCAGCAGAGATCATGGGAGAAGCTCCTATAATTCACCCCTCCACTTT.

This rearrangement joins TRBV6-5 to TRBJ2-5, with D possibly being TRBD2 (5 bases). Per the germline V gene, CDR1 is MNHEY and CDR2 is SVGAGI. The CDR3 loop spans 11 amino acids. V lost 5 bases, J lost 5 bases, and 6 bases lay in between. Written as DNA, the CDR3 is TGTGCCAGCAGTGGGAGTGAGACCCAGTACTTC. Its translation is CASSGSETQYF.

This rearrangement joins TRBV28 to TRBJ1-6; TRBD1 matches 9 bases. J gave up 5 bases and V 7 bases, and 12 bases lay outside the gene matches. The CDR3 is 17 amino acids. Per the germline V gene, CDR1 is MDHEN and CDR2 is SYDVKM. The CDR3 DNA follows: TGTGCCAGCACCTTTTCCGGGACAGGGATCCATAATTCACCCCTCCACTTT. Translating gives CASTFSGTGIHNSPLHF.

The rearrangement joins TRBV28 to TRBJ2-7; TRBD1 is a possible D gene (6 bases). The CDR3 totals 14 residues. Germline V gene sequence: CDR1 MDHEN, CDR2 SYDVKM. V lost 7 bases and J 3 bases, leaving 16 bases between the germline ends. The CDR3 DNA is TGTGCCAGCAATCGACAGGTGACTGTCTACGAGCAGTACTTC. This translates into CASNRQVTVYEQYF.

The chain combines TRBV7-9 with TRBJ2-7; 7 nucleotides line up with TRBD2. The germline gives CDR1 SEHNR, CDR2 FQNEAQ (reference sequence). V shed 4 bases, J shed 1 base, and the junction held 4 bases outside the gene matches. The CDR3 is 14 amino acids. The CDR3, as DNA: TGTGCCAGCAGCTCTGAGCGGGGATCCTACGAGCAGTACTTC. It codes for CASSSERGSYEQYF.

V is TRBV5-4 and J is TRBJ1-2, with D perhaps matching TRBD1 (6 bases). V was cut by 4 bases and J by 8 bases, with 15 bases left in between. Germline V gene lookup returns CDR1 SGHNT and CDR2 YYREEE (reference sequence). This CDR3 region has 13 residues. CDR3 in DNA: TGTGCCAGCAGCCGCCGACAGGAAGCCGGCTACACCTTC. Translation gives CASSRRQEAGYTF. Supplemented by reference TRBV5-4 and TRBJ1-2, the full variable domain reads ETGVTQSPTHLIKTRGQQVTLRCSSQSGHNTVSWYQQALGQGPQFIFQYYREEENGRGNFPPRFSGLQFPNYSSELNVNALELDDSALYLCASSRRQEAGYTFGSGTRLTVV.

V is TRBV4-2 and J is TRBJ2-3; 9 nucleotides agree with TRBD2. V shed 1 base and J 8 bases; nucleotides not matched to a gene: 16. Per germline, CDR1 LGHNA and CDR2 YNFKEQ. CDR3 size: 18 residues. The CDR3 is CASSQVQRMAGGLSTQYF. For the CDR3, the DNA is TGTGCCAGCAGCCAAGTCCAACGAATGGCGGGGGGGCTAAGTACGCAGTATTTT.

The chain carries TRBV4-1 and TRBJ1-2, with D possibly TRBD1 on 5 matching bases. Germline V gene sequence: CDR1 MGHRA, CDR2 YSYEKL. Between the trimmed V and J ends, which lost 1 base and 5 bases, there was a span of 8 bases. The CDR3 spans 13 residues. The CDR3 here is CASSQGGGYGYTF. As DNA, the CDR3 is TGCGCCAGCAGCCAAGGGGGGGGGTATGGCTACACCTTC.

This chain joins TRBV4-2 and TRBJ2-1; TRBD2 matches at 8 bases. Germline values: CDR1 LGHNA, CDR2 YNFKEQ. Germline trimming cut 4 bases from V and 3 bases from J; bases unmatched to any gene: 11. CDR3 length equals 17 residues. DNA for the CDR3: TGTGCCAGCAGCCTAATTCCCGGGACTAGAATCTACAATGAGCAGTTCTTC. Protein product: CASSLIPGTRIYNEQFF.

As DNA, the CDR3 is TGTGCCAGCAGGATAGCCCTCAGCACAGATACGCAGTATTTT. It yields the protein CASRIALSTDTQYF. The chain links TRBV7-2 to TRBJ2-3; D is ambiguous. Germline V lookup: CDR1 SGHTA, CDR2 FQGNSA. Trimming stripped 6 bases from V and 0 bases from J, with 10 bases between. The CDR3 is 14 residues long. Combining the CDR3 with reference TRBV7-2 and TRBJ2-3 gives the whole variable domain GAGVSQSPSNKVTEKGKDVELRCDPISGHTALYWYRQSLGQGLEFLIYFQGNSAPDKSGLPSDRFSAERTGGSVSTLTIQRTQQEDSAVYLCASRIALSTDTQYFGPGTRLTVL.

This sequence joins TRBV6-5 and TRBJ1-5; maybe TRBD1 (6 bases). The CDR3 has 14 residues. V was clipped by 6 bases and J by 9 bases, with 18 bases between them. Germline V CDR1 and CDR2: MNHEY, SVGAGI. The CDR3 sequence: CASSLAAGEWPQHF. CDR3 nucleotides: TGTGCCAGCAGCCTCGCGGCAGGGGAATGGCCCCAGCATTTT.

The rearrangement joins TRBV28 to TRBJ2-5, with TRBD1 matching 12 bases. V trimming: 6 bases; J trimming: 3 bases; junction bases outside the gene matches: 8. This CDR3 is 16 amino acids long. Germline V gene data show CDR1 as MDHEN and CDR2 as SYDVKM. CDR3 in amino acids: CASRHRDRGQEETQYF. In DNA, the CDR3 is TGTGCCAGCAGGCACCGGGACAGGGGGCAGGAAGAGACCCAGTACTTC.

This clone has just a few counts. The V and J genes are TRBV6-4 and TRBJ1-6, with D possibly TRBD1 on 5 matching bases. This CDR3 is 13 amino acids long. Germline CDR1 reads MRHNA; CDR2 reads SNTAGT. Between the trimmed V and J ends, which lost 8 bases and 11 bases, there was a span of 16 bases. CDR3 sequence reads: CASSSDGGAPLHF. CDR3 in DNA: TGTGCCAGCTCCAGTGACGGGGGGGCACCCCTCCACTTT.

J is TRBJ1-1 and V is TRBV7-9; D is perhaps TRBD1 (5 bases). Looked up from germline, CDR1 is SEHNR and CDR2 is FQNEAQ (reference sequence). The length of the CDR3 is 16 residues. V was trimmed by 5 bases and J by 5 bases, leaving 21 bases between them. CDR3 DNA sequence: TGTGCCAGCAGCCCACGATACGGGGGTTGGGGAACTGAAGCTTTCTTT. Its translation: CASSPRYGGWGTEAFF.

The chain employs TRBV11-3 and TRBJ2-3; D is undetermined. CDR1 is SGHNT, CDR2 YENEEA, per germline. The CDR3 consists of 12 residues. Trimming shortened V by 5 bases and J by 2 bases, and 5 bases separated the two germline ends. In DNA form, the CDR3 reads TGTGCCAGCAGCCCTTCCACAGATACGCAGTATTTT. It codes for CASSPSTDTQYF.

This clone appeared a single time. The chain has TRBV2 and TRBJ1-5, with D possibly being TRBD1 (5 bases). Trimming took off 2 bases at V and 7 bases at J, with 21 bases between the two ends. CDR1 is SNHLY, CDR2 FYNNEI, per germline. The CDR3 totals 17 residues. CDR3 region: CASSETWGAVVGQPQHF. CDR3 coding DNA: TGTGCCAGCAGTGAAACGTGGGGCGCGGTGGTAGGACAGCCCCAGCATTTT.

V usage is TRBV4-3 and J usage is TRBJ1-2; weak D call: TRBD1 (5 bases). The ends were cut back, 4 bases at V and 7 bases at J, with 22 bases in the middle. This CDR3 has 16 amino acids. Germline V lookup: CDR1 LGHNA, CDR2 YSLEER. The CDR3 loop reads CASSRGTGNHFGGYTF. The CDR3 DNA reads as TGCGCCAGCAGCCGAGGAACAGGAAATCACTTTGGTGGCTACACCTTC.

V and J are TRBV4-3 and TRBJ2-3; D might be TRBD2 (6 bases). Germline CDR1 and CDR2: LGHNA and YSLEER. The V end was cut by 0 bases, the J end by 1 base, with 17 bases between. CDR3 size: 18 residues. The CDR3 sequence is CASSQDLGEEEGTDTQYF. The CDR3, as DNA: TGCGCCAGCAGCCAAGATCTAGGGGAGGAGGAGGGCACAGATACGCAGTATTTT.

V and J are TRBV28 and TRBJ2-1; TRBD2 is a possible D gene (5 bases). V lost 5 bases, J lost 2 bases, and 10 bases lay in between. The CDR3 length is 14 residues. The germline V gene encodes CDR1 MDHEN and CDR2 SYDVKM. CDR3 sequence reads: CASSPLDTYNEQFF. CDR3 bases: TGTGCCAGCAGTCCACTAGATACCTACAATGAGCAGTTCTTC.

The chain uses TRBV15 and TRBJ1-1, with D perhaps TRBD1 (5 bases). The length of the CDR3 is 13 residues. The germline V and J ends were trimmed by 5 bases and 7 bases, with 14 bases remaining between them. The V gene's germline CDR1 is LNHNV and CDR2 YYDKDF (reference sequence). The DNA of the CDR3 is TGTGCCACCAGCTTATCAGGGTCTGTTGAAGCTTTCTTT. The encoded protein is CATSLSGSVEAFF.

The chain links TRBV12-5 to TRBJ2-7, with D possibly TRBD2 on 5 matching bases. Germline V gene sequence: CDR1 LGHNT, CDR2 FRNRAP. The CDR3 runs to 13 residues. The V end was cut by 7 bases, the J end by 1 base, with 11 bases between. CDR3 DNA: TGTGCTAGTGCCCTTTGGGAGTCCTACGAGCAGTACTTC. This translates into CASALWESYEQYF. The variable domain in full, with the rest retrieved from reference TRBV12-5 and TRBJ2-7, is DARVTQTPRHKVTEMGQEVTMRCQPILGHNTVFWYRQTMMQGLELLAYFRNRAPLDDSGMPKDRFSAEMPDATLATLKIQPSEPRDSAVYFCASALWESYEQYFGPGTRLTVT.

V and J are TRBV7-2 and TRBJ2-7; 8 positions match TRBD1. CDR1 is SGHTA, CDR2 FQGNSA, per germline. This CDR3 region has 15 residues. V dropped 3 bases and J dropped 0; count of bases not matched to a gene: 4. This CDR3 is CASSFRTGPSYEQYF. The CDR3 DNA reads TGTGCCAGCAGCTTCCGGACAGGGCCCTCCTACGAGCAGTACTTC.

The rearrangement uses TRBV4-1 and TRBJ2-7, with a weak D call TRBD2 (5 bases). The CDR3 is made up of 14 amino acids. Per germline, CDR1 MGHRA and CDR2 YSYEKL. V lost 1 base and J lost 1, with 8 bases in between. CDR3 coding DNA: TGCGCCAGCAGCCAAGTTTCGGGGTCCTACGAGCAGTACTTC. This translates into CASSQVSGSYEQYF.

This chain connects TRBV10-2 to TRBJ2-7; 8 bases agree with TRBD2. The CDR3 has 15 residues. Germline CDR1 and CDR2: WSHSY and SAAADI. V shed 6 bases, J shed 4 bases, and the junction held 11 bases outside the gene matches. The CDR3 bases are TGCGCCAGCAGGTCGGGAGGGAGAGGAGCTTACGAGCAGTACTTC. Amino acid sequence: CASRSGGRGAYEQYF.